Sequencing of this T cell receptor (beta chain) was carried out in a study of T cell responses to AZD1222 COVID-19 vaccine. The germline V gene encodes CDR1 MNHEY and CDR2 SVGAGI. This CDR3 is 15 amino acids long. The ends lost 0 bases at V and 8 bases at J; junction bases unmatched: 8. The method was immunoSEQ multiplex PCR; TCRdb's version includes in-frame clones alone and lacks a portion of them. This sample has some 130,000 clones, with 80% to 90% found just once. The sequence was collected from an adult who received the AZD1222 COVID-19 vaccine. V and J are TRBV6-5 and TRBJ1-2, with TRBD1 identical over 8 bases. Material: peripheral blood, obtained 28 days after the second AZD1222 dose. The CDR3 bases are TGTGCCAGCAGTTACTCGAGGCAGGGGGCGAGCGGCTACACCTTC. This translates into CASSYSRQGASGYTF.